The 9 T cell receptor beta chains reported below all come from one sample, sequenced in a study of T cell therapy product for transplant patients (dated 2019 in TCRdb). No antigens are known for them. The meaning behind the sample label is: about 20 nM rapamycin added during CMV-specific T-cell product expansion (Rapa-TCP). This specimen's label is to be understood as: CMVpp65/IE-1-reactive T cells enriched by IFNgamma capture and expanded in vitro. PBMCs were stimulated for about six hours with overlapping CMV pp65 and IE-1 peptide pools, with each pool at about 0.5 ug/ml. IFNgamma-producing CMV-stimulated cells were positively selected with the IFNgamma Secretion Assay-Cell Enrichment and Detection Kit (Miltenyi Biotec). Enriched IFNgamma+ cells were grown for 20 to 25 days with irradiated autologous feeders together with either IL-7/IL-15 or IL-2. Libraries were made using the immunoSEQ multiplex PCR assay. TCRdb provides this immuneACCESS table in a form limited to in-frame rearrangements. Some clones are lacking; in checked studies, under half of them reflect an unresolved V gene, and why the rest are absent is not known. Across this sample there are some 1,000 clones, with approximately 49% seen only once. Clones ranked in the top ten supply approximately 36% of the sample.

Sequencing input: a sorted cell population cultured from PBMCs. These receptors were taken from an adult in good health.

This clone has just one count. It differs at one base from a far larger clone, so likely a read error. At the DNA level, this CDR3 is encoded by other sequences in the same sample as well. The chain recombines TRBV7-2 with TRBJ2-5; 7 bases are a match to TRBD2. Trimming cost V 1 base and J 2 bases; bases outside gene matches: 4. CDR1 SGHTA and CDR2 FQGNSA come from the germline V gene. This CDR3 contains 15 residues. CDR3 nucleotides: TGTGCCAGCAGCTTAGGGGGGGGGTCTCAAGAGACCCAGTACTTC. This gives the protein CASSLGGGSQETQYF. Full variable domain (missing parts from reference TRBV7-2 and TRBJ2-5): GAGVSQSPSNKVTEKGKDVELRCDPISGHTALYWYRQSLGQGLEFLIYFQGNSAPDKSGLPSDRFSAERTGGSVSTLTIQRTQQEDSAVYLCASSLGGGSQETQYFGPGTRLLVL.

This chain connects TRBV19 to TRBJ1-1; D is unresolved. Germline V gene sequence: CDR1 LNHDA, CDR2 SQIVND (reference sequence). V shed 4 bases and J shed 7 bases, with 7 bases lying between them. This CDR3 comprises 11 residues. The CDR3 region is CASSKAGEAFF. The CDR3 DNA is TGTGCCAGTAGTAAAGCTGGTGAAGCTTTCTTT.

The chain has TRBV27 and TRBJ2-7, with 8 bases identical to TRBD1. CDR1 MNHEY and CDR2 SMNVEV come from the germline V gene (reference sequence). CDR3 length: 14 amino acids. The J segment lost 1 base and the V segment lost 4 bases, leaving 3 bases of the junction unmatched. For the CDR3, the DNA is TGTGCCAGCAGTTACAGGGGGGAGTCCTACGAGCAGTACTTC. Encoded protein: CASSYRGESYEQYF.

This clone has only one observation. The V call is TRBV5-1, the J call TRBJ2-3; 7 bases align to TRBD2. CDR3 size: 15 residues. V gave up 3 bases and J gave up 2 bases; unmatched junction bases: 6. From germline, CDR1 is SGHRS and CDR2 YFSETQ. The DNA for the CDR3 is TGCGCCAGCAGCTCGGATGGGGGGGACACAGATACGCAGTATTTT. Its protein product is CASSSDGGDTDTQYF.

This clone was observed a handful of times. The rearrangement joins TRBV7-9 to TRBJ2-5; 11 bases match TRBD2. CDR1 is SEHNR and CDR2 is FQNEAQ in the germline V gene (reference sequence). Trimming removed 5 bases from V and 5 bases from J; junction bases left unmatched: 1. This CDR3 has 13 residues. The CDR3: CASSRTSGETQYF. DNA of the CDR3: TGTGCCAGCAGCCGGACTAGCGGGGAGACCCAGTACTTC.

In its sample, this clone ranks as medium-sized. V is TRBV9 and J is TRBJ1-3; no reliable D call. This CDR3 is built from 15 residues. Germline V gene sequence: CDR1 SGDLS, CDR2 YYNGEE. Trimming cost V 4 bases and J 4 bases, with 15 bases left between them. This chain's CDR3 is CASSITGGSGNTIYF. The CDR3, as DNA: TGTGCCAGCAGCATCACCGGCGGGTCCGGAAACACCATATATTTT.

The chain recombines TRBV7-9 with TRBJ1-2, with a weak D call TRBD1 (6 bases). This CDR3 contains 11 residues. Trimming took off 5 bases at V and 8 bases at J, with 9 bases between the two ends. Germline-derived CDR1 and CDR2 are SEHNR and FQNEAQ (reference sequence). The CDR3 nucleotides read TGTGCCAGCAGCACAGGGCACGGCTACACCTTC. Protein product: CASSTGHGYTF.

The J gene is TRBJ2-3, the V gene TRBV4-1; 13 nucleotides match TRBD2. The CDR3 loop spans 16 amino acids. In germline, CDR1 is MGHRA, CDR2 YSYEKL. The V segment lost 4 bases and the J segment 2 bases; nucleotides outside the gene matches: 3. CDR3 DNA: TGCGCCAGCAGCCGAACTAGCGGGGGGGACACAGATACGCAGTATTTT. This codes for CASSRTSGGDTDTQYF.

This clone was seen a few times. The chain uses TRBV10-1 and TRBJ2-5, with TRBD1 identical over 7 bases. Germline CDR1 WNHNN, CDR2 SYGVQD (reference sequence). V gave up 4 bases and J gave up 4 bases; unmatched junction bases: 6. The CDR3 spans 14 residues. Here the CDR3 reads CASSGGQTPETQYF. The CDR3 DNA sequence: TGCGCCAGCAGTGGGGGACAGACCCCAGAGACCCAGTACTTC.